The present T cell receptor (beta chain) was sequenced within a study of beta chain features in type 1 diabetes (dated by TCRdb to the late 2010s). About the investigation overall: No differences in mean age, gender distribution, total cell number or subset yield were found between patients and healthy donors. A total of about 110 million sorted cells were examined across all samples, and the number of cells per subset was strongly correlated with RNA yield. In the study, recently diagnosed type 1 diabetes patients and matched healthy donors were compared on the TCRB repertoires of their sorted circulating CD4+ T cell subsets. Whereas all 28 donors provided naive and central memory subsets, regulatory and stem cell-like memory subsets were isolated from just 8 patients and about 8 healthy donors.

Overall study outcomes, separate from this receptor: Shorter templates might have been favored by PCR, but patient and control samples were amplified and corrected together, so both groups would have been affected equally by any skew. Because small numbers of individuals were included in the HLA sub-analyses, any influence of HLA type on TCRB rearrangement was left unresolved. Patients with type 1 diabetes made fewer insertions and deleted more nucleotides at VDJ recombination sites, implying thymic rearrangement abnormalities. Naive, central memory and regulatory TCRB repertoires appeared to be more alike among patients than among healthy donors. A moderate but significant shortening of TCRB CDR3 length was observed in type 1 diabetes patients in all four CD4+ subsets. Because cDNA was sequenced instead of genomic DNA, activated cells with high expression could be over-represented, although the groups did not differ in activation or CD3 levels.

From each donor, a single peripheral blood sample of 90 to 150 mL on average was drawn into heparinised tubes. A BD FACSAria II and a panel including CD45RO, CCR7, CD25, CD127, CD95 and CD27 were used to sort naive, central memory, regulatory and stem cell-like memory CD4+ T cells. All sorted populations exceeded 98% purity. PBMCs were isolated immediately by Lymphoprep density gradient centrifugation and stained directly without culture. Samples were stained and sorted in pairs, with one healthy donor and one patient per experiment, so that batch effects were minimized. Worth noting for this clone: Its antigen specificity is not known. Per-nucleotide qualities are absent, and no much larger clonotype sits a single base away.

V is reduced by 8 bases and J by 4 bases, leaving a spacing of 16 bases between them. Spanning cysteine to phenylalanine, the CDR3 consists of 14 amino acids. Only CDR3 DNA remains: 42 bases, in frame from the first base. CDR1 and CDR2, per the germline V gene, are SGHTA and FQGNSA. The entire isolated RNA was reverse transcribed using the High Capacity cDNA Reverse Transcription Kit, and thus expressed TCRB transcripts were sequenced. Naive, central memory and regulatory T cell samples underwent deep immunoSEQ sequencing, averaging about 3.5 million total reads per sample. After sorted cells were lysed in RLT buffer, RNA was extracted with DNase-treated RNeasy Micro or Mini kits, with the choice depending on cell number. To prevent cross-contamination, every cell subset was processed on its own, while patient and healthy donor samples were processed together. The immunoSEQ multiplex PCR was used to amplify TCRB sequences from cDNA, generating 87-bp fragments that spanned the CDR3 region. Sequencing of the amplicons was done on the Illumina HiSeq platform. On the authors' methods: Synthetic template baselines were used to correct PCR bias computationally, reads within Hamming distance 2 were collapsed together, and singletons that could not be merged were discarded. By aligning reads against IMGT, V, D and J genes, CDR3 length, and insertions or deletions at six rearrangement sites were assigned. Clonotype counts were normalized to sorted cell number within each subset before computing true diversity and Gini coefficients with the tcR R package. The overlap coefficient, calculated on TCRB nucleotide sequences, was used to quantify repertoire sharing. As a proxy for the pre-selection repertoire, out-of-frame TCRB sequences from naive cells were analyzed. In TCRdb, the immuneACCESS table is reduced to in-frame sequences with V and J assigned. These tables do not hold every clone; where another copy was compared, an unresolved V gene accounts for under half, and the others remain unexplained. The DNA was the basis for D and trimming; V, J and clone size are from that table. The sample contains around 350,000 clones, around 12% of them found a single time. The ten largest make up approximately 0.015% of the sample.

The rearrangement combines TRBV7-2 with TRBJ2-3, with a weak D call of TRBD1 (6 bases match). Sequencing input: naive CD4+ T cells from blood. What the cell subset or site label conveys for this sample: true naive CD4+ T cells. The receptor was isolated from a man aged 18-30 years in good health. This receptor carries the CDR3 CASHRVGGADTQYF. At the DNA level, the sequence is TGTGCCAGCCACAGGGTTGGGGGTGCAGATACGCAGTATTTT.